The clone carrying this T cell receptor beta chain was detected ten times or more. Its specificity is not known. The record originates from a study of identical twins. With template switching, a universal primer site was added, and the cDNA carried unique molecular identifiers. TCRdb passed the 5' RACE reads through MiXCR, listing each CDR3 protein once. The sample lists 500,000 or so distinct CDR3 sequences; more than 13% were seen once. The germline V gene has CDR1 SGHRS and CDR2 YFSETQ. The CDR3 runs to 13 residues. The J segment lost 0 bases and the V segment lost 6 bases, leaving 2 bases of the junction unmatched. Study-wide results and caveats: Analyses of zero insertions could be partly confounded by invariant MAIT and iNKT cells. Twin-shared out-of-frame alpha sequences were enriched for low generation probability.

The same sample was also used in a study of yellow fever vaccine responses in identical twins.

The TCR comes from a woman under 30 in good health. V gene TRBV5-1 combines with J gene TRBJ1-1; TRBD1 matches at 7 bases. Sequenced input: CD4+ T cells sorted from blood. CDR3 nucleotides: TGCGCCAGCAAGGACAGGCTGAACACTGAAGCTTTCTTT. Protein sequence: CASKDRLNTEAFF.